This T cell receptor (beta chain) originates from a study of T-cell reconstitution after alpha-beta-depleted transplantation in children. Unique molecular identifiers tagged the TCRbeta library. TCRdb independently ran MiXCR on the PCR reads; one entry per CDR3 protein. Of 380,000 or so distinct CDR3 sequences in the sample, about 14% are singletons; the top ten hold about 3.9%. The CDR3 has 16 amino acids. CDR1 and CDR2 (germline): LGHNA, YSLEER. Trimming left V 1 base short and J 5 bases short, with 17 bases between. The clonotype originates from a human donor who donated a stem cell graft to a child with Fanconi anemia. V usage is TRBV4-3 and J usage is TRBJ1-1; a possible D gene is TRBD1 (5 bases). The input for sequencing was PBMCs, taken from the stem cell graft. CDR3 amino acids: CASSQGWGRLVTEAFF. The CDR3 DNA reads as TGCGCCAGCAGCCAAGGGTGGGGACGGCTGGTAACTGAAGCTTTCTTT.